The 14 T cell receptor beta chains presented below share a single source sample, sequenced in a study of cytomegalovirus exposure and HLA in healthy donors. The PCR made use of 60 Vbeta and 13 Jbeta primers. This table comes from immunoSEQ multiplex PCR, and its TCRdb copy is limited to in-frame clones, with some not included. The sample includes about 200,000 clones, 70% to 80% seen only once; the top ten take about 16%. Sequencing was carried out using PBMCs. The receptors shown here come from a man aged 35 to 55 in good health and CMV-seronegative.

For the CDR3, the DNA is TGTGCCGGCCAGAGCGGGATGACAGATACGCAGTATTTT. It yields the protein CAGQSGMTDTQYF. The V gene is TRBV30, the J gene TRBJ2-3; 7 bases map to TRBD2. CDR1 is GTSNPN, CDR2 SVGIG, per germline (reference sequence). CDR3 size: 13 residues. The trim removed 8 bases at V and 3 bases at J, leaving 8 bases unmatched.

V gene TRBV29-1 combines with J gene TRBJ2-5; 9 bases line up with TRBD1. The CDR3 is 13 residues long. The germline V gene encodes CDR1 SQVTM and CDR2 ANQGSEA. With 5 bases clipped from V and 5 bases from J, the junction kept 6 bases outside the gene matches. CDR3 sequence reads: CSVPDRGGETQYF. CDR3 DNA: TGCAGCGTTCCGGACAGGGGAGGCGAGACCCAGTACTTC.

The chain joins TRBV2 to TRBJ2-5, with 7 bases fitting TRBD2. Germline V lookup: CDR1 SNHLY, CDR2 FYNNEI. V lost 5 bases and J lost 2; bases outside the gene matches: 14. CDR3 length: 17 residues. The CDR3 DNA reads TGTGCCAGCAGTACCCGGCGGAGCGGGGCGATACAAGAGACCCAGTACTTC. It is translated as CASSTRRSGAIQETQYF.

The chain has TRBV4-2 and TRBJ1-1, with TRBD1 as a possible D gene (5 bases). In germline, CDR1 is LGHNA, CDR2 YNFKEQ. The CDR3 is 15 residues long. The V end was cut by 4 bases, the J end by 1 base, with 13 bases between. In nucleotides, the CDR3 is TGTGCCAGCAGCCCCGAACAGGAGAGGAACACTGAAGCTTTCTTT. It codes for CASSPEQERNTEAFF.

The chain's CDR3 is CAISPGQGYEQYF. CDR3 nucleotides: TGTGCCATCAGTCCGGGACAAGGCTACGAGCAGTACTTC. The chain links TRBV10-3 to TRBJ2-7; perhaps TRBD1 as D (6 bases). This CDR3 has 13 amino acids. Germline V gene data show CDR1 as ENHRY and CDR2 as SYGVKD. V lost 5 bases to trimming and J lost 3 bases, with 11 bases between them.

The rearrangement uses TRBV29-1 and TRBJ1-4; TRBD1 might be the D (6 bases). Germline V gene data show CDR1 as SQVTM and CDR2 as ANQGSEA. This CDR3 has 12 residues. V shed 4 bases and J shed 3 bases, with 6 bases lying between them. The CDR3 nucleotides read TGCAGCGTTGCAGGGGCTAATGAAAAACTGTTTTTT. It is translated as CSVAGANEKLFF.

This clone was observed a single time. V gene TRBV10-3 combines with J gene TRBJ2-7; the match to TRBD1 covers 7 bases. The V segment lost 7 bases and the J segment 0 bases; nucleotides outside the gene matches: 6. The CDR3 covers 14 residues. Germline lookup yields CDR1 ENHRY and CDR2 SYGVKD. For the CDR3, the DNA is TGTGCCATCACTGCCGGGACAGCCTCCTACGAGCAGTACTTC. Residues: CAITAGTASYEQYF.

The J gene is TRBJ2-5, the V gene TRBV7-7, with D possibly matching TRBD1 (6 bases). Germline CDR1 reads SSHAT; CDR2 reads FNYEAQ (reference sequence). The V end was cut by 5 bases, the J end by 1 base, with 8 bases between. The CDR3 spans 13 residues. CDR3 sequence: CASSQDSQETQYF. The CDR3 nucleotides are TGTGCCAGCAGCCAGGACAGCCAAGAGACCCAGTACTTC.

V gene TRBV7-3 combines with J gene TRBJ1-5; 8 bases fit TRBD1. There are 20 residues in the CDR3. Trimming removed 1 base from V and 2 bases from J; junction bases left unmatched: 16. CDR1 is SGHTA and CDR2 is FQGTGA in the germline V gene. CDR3 in amino acids: CASSLNKTGDYGIGNQPQHF. Written as DNA, the CDR3 is TGTGCCAGCAGCTTAAATAAGACAGGGGACTATGGGATAGGCAATCAGCCCCAGCATTTT.

This rearrangement joins TRBV5-5 to TRBJ2-3; 13 bases map to TRBD2. Germline V gene lookup returns CDR1 SGHKS and CDR2 YYEKEE (reference sequence). This CDR3 region has 17 residues. The junction had 8 bases not matched to a gene; V was cut back by 2 bases and J by 5 bases. CDR3 sequence: CASSLGTSGGARDTQYF. CDR3 sequence (DNA): TGTGCCAGCAGCTTAGGTACTAGCGGGGGGGCCAGAGATACGCAGTATTTT.

CDR3 nucleotides: TGTGCCAGCAGTTACTCCGAAGGTTGGAGCAATGAAAAACTGTTTTTT. Residues: CASSYSEGWSNEKLFF. The rearrangement uses TRBV6-5 and TRBJ1-4; no firm D call. Trimming took 0 bases from V and 5 from J, leaving 13 bases between them. The CDR3 covers 16 residues. Germline CDR1 is MNHEY and CDR2 is SVGAGI.

The gene calls are TRBV4-3 and TRBJ1-4; D unclear. This CDR3 contains 15 residues. V was trimmed by 3 bases and J by 7 bases, leaving 15 bases between them. CDR1 LGHNA and CDR2 YSLEER come from the germline V gene. CDR3: CASSQAPRLAEKLFF. Here the CDR3 DNA reads TGCGCCAGCAGCCAGGCCCCGAGACTTGCTGAAAAACTGTTTTTT.

The chain combines TRBV30 with TRBJ1-5, with D unresolved. Germline V gives CDR1 GTSNPN, CDR2 SVGIG (reference sequence). V was cut by 0 bases and J by 7 bases, with 13 bases left in between. This CDR3 region has 14 residues. DNA of the CDR3: TGTGCCTGGAGTGTAACGGGTGCCGGGCAGCCCCAGCATTTT. Amino acids: CAWSVTGAGQPQHF.

This chain links TRBV29-1 with TRBJ2-1; D gene uncertain. Trimming removed 4 bases from V and 3 bases from J, with 19 bases in between. Germline loops: CDR1 SQVTM, CDR2 ANQGSEA. The CDR3 is made up of 16 amino acids. DNA for the CDR3: TGCAGCGTTGGGTTGAGCGAGTCCCTGATCTACAATGAGCAGTTCTTC. This sequence encodes CSVGLSESLIYNEQFF.